These 21 T cell receptor beta chains came from one sample sequenced in a study of beta chain features in type 1 diabetes (dated by TCRdb to 2016 to 2019). The method behind the library was the immunoSEQ multiplex PCR assay. All of the isolated RNA was reverse transcribed with the High Capacity cDNA Reverse Transcription Kit, so expressed TCRB transcripts were sequenced. Imported from immuneACCESS, the table was reduced by TCRdb to in-frame sequences with V and J called. These copies leave out some clones; in studies compared against another copy, an unresolved V gene accounts for under half, and the cause of the remainder is not known. Here the sample has some 150,000 clones; approximately 12% occur a single time. The ten top clones hold roughly 2% of the sample. The specimen sequenced was central memory CD4+ T cells from blood. These receptors originate from a man aged 18 to 29 in good health.

The chain recombines TRBV7-9 with TRBJ2-7; tentative D call: TRBD1 (5 bases). The germline gives CDR1 SEHNR, CDR2 FQNEAQ (reference sequence). Trimming left V 3 bases short and J 4 bases short, with 13 bases between. The CDR3 loop spans 14 amino acids. The CDR3 sequence is CASSLAGLTYEQYF. The CDR3, as DNA: TGTGCCAGCAGCTTGGCAGGGCTGACGTACGAGCAGTACTTC.

The genes are TRBV6-5 and TRBJ1-6; D is unclear. The CDR3 loop spans 15 amino acids. Trimming left V 0 bases short and J 4 bases short, with 7 bases between. Per the germline V gene, CDR1 is MNHEY and CDR2 is SVGAGI. The DNA of the CDR3 is TGTGCCAGCAGTTACTCGGGTCGGTATAATTCACCCCTCCACTTT. Its translation is CASSYSGRYNSPLHF.

In its sample, this clone was seen a few times. V and J are TRBV30 and TRBJ1-2, with D possibly matching TRBD1 (5 bases). Germline V lookup: CDR1 GTSNPN, CDR2 SVGIG (reference sequence). The CDR3 is 14 residues long. The germline V and J ends were trimmed by 4 bases and 7 bases, with 19 bases remaining between them. CDR3 region: CAWTGANSIIGYTF. The CDR3 region has the DNA TGTGCCTGGACTGGGGCGAATTCGATTATTGGCTACACCTTC.

In its sample, this clone was seen a few times. The J gene is TRBJ2-5, the V gene TRBV5-1; D is ambiguous. This CDR3 is built from 14 residues. The V and J ends lost 4 bases and 1 base respectively, with 11 bases between them. Germline V lookup: CDR1 SGHRS, CDR2 YFSETQ. In DNA, the CDR3 is TGCGCCAGCAGCCGGACGGAGATCCAAGAGACCCAGTACTTC. Protein sequence: CASSRTEIQETQYF.

This clone was seen ten or more times. The chain has TRBV18 and TRBJ1-4; TRBD1 matches 12 bases. The length of the CDR3 is 18 residues. The junction had 9 bases not matched to a gene; V was cut back by 7 bases and J by 0 bases. Per germline, CDR1 KGHSH and CDR2 LQKENI. CDR3 nucleotide sequence: TGTGCCAGCTTTGCCCGGGACAGGGGGCCGGCAACTAATGAAAAACTGTTTTTT. Residues: CASFARDRGPATNEKLFF.

The V and J genes are TRBV2 and TRBJ2-7, with TRBD1 identical over 8 bases. The CDR3 loop spans 14 amino acids. CDR1 SNHLY and CDR2 FYNNEI come from the germline V gene. J was trimmed by 2 bases and V by 5 bases; bases with no gene match: 5. For the CDR3, the DNA is TGTGCCAGCAGTTGGACAGGGTCACCCTACGAGCAGTACTTC. Protein sequence: CASSWTGSPYEQYF.

Only a few counts were recorded for this clone. The rearrangement links TRBV7-9 to TRBJ2-3, with D unresolved. CDR3 length equals 13 residues. V lost 3 bases, J lost 0 bases, and 4 bases lay in between. The germline V gene has CDR1 SEHNR and CDR2 FQNEAQ (reference sequence). This chain's CDR3 is CASSFSSTDTQYF. CDR3 nucleotides: TGTGCCAGCAGCTTTTCTAGCACAGATACGCAGTATTTT. Variable domain in full (rest from reference TRBV7-9 and TRBJ2-3): DTGVSQNPRHKITKRGQNVTFRCDPISEHNRLYWYRQTLGQGPEFLTYFQNEAQLEKSRLLSDRFSAERPKGSFSTLEIQRTEQGDSAMYLCASSFSSTDTQYFGPGTRLTVL.

This sequence joins TRBV21-1 and TRBJ2-1; whether TRBD2, the table's D call, matches the DNA was not checked. TRBV21-1 is shown as a pseudogene. The CDR3 runs 14 residues. This CDR3 is CASSKGTERNEQFF. CDR3 nucleotides: TGTGCCAGCAGCAAAGGGACGGAGCGGAATGAGCAGTTCTTC.

This rearrangement joins TRBV14 to TRBJ2-5; either TRBD1 or TRBD2 may fit D (5 bases each). Germline CDR1 reads SGHDN; CDR2 reads FVKESK. Trimming removed 0 bases from V and 5 bases from J, with 16 bases in between. The CDR3 consists of 16 residues. In DNA form, the CDR3 reads TGTGCCAGCAGCCAAGAGAGAGGGACGAAGGGCGAGACCCAGTACTTC. This gives the protein CASSQERGTKGETQYF. The complete variable domain, with remaining parts taken from reference TRBV14 and TRBJ2-5, reads EAGVTQFPSHSVIEKGQTVTLRCDPISGHDNLYWYRRVMGKEIKFLLHFVKESKQDESGMPNNRFLAERTGGTYSTLKVQPAELEDSGVYFCASSQERGTKGETQYFGPGTRLLVL.

This clone was detected only a few times. This chain's CDR3 is CASSKSPAGVQETQYF. CDR3 DNA sequence: TGTGCCAGCAGCAAATCACCAGCGGGAGTCCAAGAGACCCAGTACTTC. This chain joins TRBV7-2 and TRBJ2-5; TRBD2 matches at 8 bases. Germline CDR1 reads SGHTA; CDR2 reads FQGNSA. J was trimmed by 1 base and V by 5 bases; bases with no gene match: 9. This CDR3 has 16 amino acids. Complete variable domain (other parts from reference TRBV7-2 and TRBJ2-5): GAGVSQSPSNKVTEKGKDVELRCDPISGHTALYWYRQSLGQGLEFLIYFQGNSAPDKSGLPSDRFSAERTGGSVSTLTIQRTQQEDSAVYLCASSKSPAGVQETQYFGPGTRLLVL.

This clone was picked up a small number of times. The V and J genes are TRBV18 and TRBJ1-2; 9 nucleotides match TRBD1. The CDR3 runs 16 residues. Unmatched junction bases numbered 10, after V lost 2 bases and J lost 6 bases. Germline V CDR1 and CDR2: KGHSH, LQKENI. The CDR3 nucleotides are TGTGCCAGCTCACCAGAGGCAACCGGGACAGGGAATGGCTACACCTTC. The encoded protein is CASSPEATGTGNGYTF. The whole variable domain, remainder taken from reference TRBV18 and TRBJ1-2, is NAGVMQNPRHLVRRRGQEARLRCSPMKGHSHVYWYRQLPEEGLKFMVYLQKENIIDESGMPKERFSAEFPKEGPSILRIQQVVRGDSAAYFCASSPEATGTGNGYTFGSGTRLTVV.

This clone was observed a handful of times. This chain uses TRBV14 with TRBJ2-5; TRBD2 aligns across 8 bases. J lost 1 base, V lost 4 bases, and 5 bases had no gene match. The CDR3 consists of 15 residues. Germline CDR1 is SGHDN and CDR2 is FVKESK. The CDR3 DNA reads TGTGCCAGCAGCCTGGCTAGCGGGTTCCAAGAGACCCAGTACTTC. Translating it yields CASSLASGFQETQYF.

This chain uses TRBV19 with TRBJ2-1; D remains ambiguous. V lost 5 bases and J lost 6, with 20 bases in between. The germline gives CDR1 LNHDA, CDR2 SQIVND (reference sequence). The CDR3 is 16 residues long. This CDR3 reads CASSPNGRARVNEQFF. For the CDR3, the DNA is TGTGCCAGTAGTCCCAACGGGCGCGCTCGCGTCAATGAGCAGTTCTTC.

This clone turned up a few times. The V and J genes are TRBV30 and TRBJ1-6; possibly TRBD1 for D (5 bases). Germline-derived CDR1 and CDR2 are GTSNPN and SVGIG (reference sequence). This CDR3 comprises 15 residues. V dropped 0 bases and J dropped 4 bases, with 10 bases sitting between them. DNA of the CDR3: TGTGCCTGGAGTGTACCGGGGACTTATAATTCACCCCTCCACTTT. This sequence encodes CAWSVPGTYNSPLHF.

The chain is built from TRBV7-2 and TRBJ2-1, with D perhaps being TRBD1 or TRBD2 (5 bases each). The CDR3 runs 14 residues. Germline V gene data show CDR1 as SGHTA and CDR2 as FQGNSA. The V and J ends lost 5 bases and 7 bases respectively, with 15 bases between them. The CDR3 spells CASSPRAGRNEQFF. The CDR3 nucleotides read TGTGCCAGCAGCCCGAGGGCAGGGCGGAATGAGCAGTTCTTC.

This clone was detected a few times. The rearrangement links TRBV4-1 to TRBJ1-2, with D uncertain. This CDR3 region has 13 residues. Germline CDR1 MGHRA, CDR2 YSYEKL. The V end was cut by 0 bases, the J end by 5 bases, with 7 bases between. The CDR3 DNA is TGCGCCAGCAGCCAAGAGGGCAGGTATGGCTACACCTTC. Its protein product is CASSQEGRYGYTF.

The sample holds many counts of this clone. The genes are TRBV10-3 and TRBJ2-3; either TRBD1 or TRBD2 may supply D (5 bases each). Germline CDR1 reads ENHRY; CDR2 reads SYGVKD. V lost 6 bases and J lost 5, with 12 bases in between. The CDR3 spans 13 residues. In DNA form, the CDR3 reads TGTGCCATCAGGGGGGTCGGTCAAGATACGCAGTATTTT. It specifies CAIRGVGQDTQYF.

The chain is built from TRBV6-4 and TRBJ2-1, with D hard to call. Germline-derived CDR1 and CDR2 are MRHNA and SNTAGT. The CDR3 covers 12 residues. Trimming shortened V by 5 bases and J by 6 bases, and 8 bases separated the two germline ends. The DNA for the CDR3 is TGTGCCAGCAGTTACAATAGCAATGAGCAGTTCTTC. It translates to CASSYNSNEQFF.

The chain uses TRBV6-6 and TRBJ1-5; TRBD1 might be the D (5 bases). The germline V gene has CDR1 MNHNY and CDR2 SVGAGI (reference sequence). The V and J ends lost 0 bases and 7 bases respectively, with 13 bases between them. This CDR3 comprises 15 residues. CDR3 nucleotides: TGTGCCAGCAGTTACTCGGGCAGGGAGTGGCAGCCCCAGCATTTT. Protein: CASSYSGREWQPQHF.

This clone occurred a few times. The V and J genes are TRBV5-1 and TRBJ2-3; 8 nucleotides line up with TRBD2. CDR1 and CDR2 (germline): SGHRS, YFSETQ. Trimming removed 1 base from V and 12 bases from J; junction bases left unmatched: 4. This CDR3 comprises 12 residues. CDR3 DNA sequence: TGCGCCAGCAGCTTGTATAGCGGGGCTCAGTATTTT. Protein product: CASSLYSGAQYF.

This clone has only a few counts. The gene calls are TRBV18 and TRBJ2-7; the D gene is possibly TRBD1 (5 bases). The CDR3 runs to 14 residues. Trimming took 6 bases from V and 3 from J, leaving 15 bases between them. Germline values: CDR1 KGHSH, CDR2 LQKENI. The CDR3 bases are TGTGCCAGCTCCGAAACGCAGGGTAACTACGAGCAGTACTTC. Protein: CASSETQGNYEQYF.